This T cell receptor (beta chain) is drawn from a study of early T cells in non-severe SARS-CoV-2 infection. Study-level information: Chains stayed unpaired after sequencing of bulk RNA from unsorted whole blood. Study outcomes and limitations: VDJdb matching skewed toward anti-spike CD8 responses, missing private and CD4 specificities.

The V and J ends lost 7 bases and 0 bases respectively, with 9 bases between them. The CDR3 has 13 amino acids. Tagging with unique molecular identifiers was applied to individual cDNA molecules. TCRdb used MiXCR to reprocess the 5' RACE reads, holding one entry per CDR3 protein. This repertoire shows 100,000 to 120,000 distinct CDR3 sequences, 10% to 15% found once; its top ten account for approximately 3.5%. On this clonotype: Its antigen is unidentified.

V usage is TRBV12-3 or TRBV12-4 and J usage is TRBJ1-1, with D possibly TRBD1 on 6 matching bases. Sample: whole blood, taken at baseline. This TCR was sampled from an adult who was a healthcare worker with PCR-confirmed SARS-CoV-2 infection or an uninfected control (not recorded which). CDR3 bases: TGTGCCAGCACCAGGGGAATGAACACTGAAGCTTTCTTT. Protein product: CASTRGMNTEAFF.